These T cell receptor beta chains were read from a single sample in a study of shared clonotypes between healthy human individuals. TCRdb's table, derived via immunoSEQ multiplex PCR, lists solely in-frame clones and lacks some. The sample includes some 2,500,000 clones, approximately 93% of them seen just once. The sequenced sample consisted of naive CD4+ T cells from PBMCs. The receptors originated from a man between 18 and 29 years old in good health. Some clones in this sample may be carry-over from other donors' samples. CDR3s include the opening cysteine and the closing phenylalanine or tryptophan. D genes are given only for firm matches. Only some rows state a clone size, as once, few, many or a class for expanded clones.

TGTGCCAGCAGCTTAGGGGTCGCAGCCTCCAATCAGCCCCAGCATTTT	CASSLGVAASNQPQHF	-	-	16	TRBV7-9	TRBJ1-5
TGCGCCAGCAGCTTGGTCCCGGGACTAGCGGGAGAAGATACGCAGTATTTT	CASSLVPGLAGEDTQYF	-	TRBD2	17	TRBV5-1	TRBJ2-3
TGTGCCATCAGTGTAGCGGGAGGCTACGAGCAGTACTTC	CAISVAGGYEQYF	-	TRBD2	13	TRBV10-3	TRBJ2-7
TGTGCCAGCAGTGAATCCCAGAACACTGAAGCTTTCTTT	CASSESQNTEAFF	few	-	13	TRBV25-1	TRBJ1-1
TGTGCCACCGCGGGCGGGGGGGACCAAGAGACCCAGTACTTC	CATAGGGDQETQYF	-	TRBD2	14	TRBV15	TRBJ2-5
TGTGCCAGCAGCTTAGTATTTGGGCAGGGGAATGGCTACACCTTC	CASSLVFGQGNGYTF	-	-	15	TRBV7-2	TRBJ1-2
TGTGCCAGCAGCCGACTAGCGGGAGGCTACTACGAGCAGTACTTC	CASSRLAGGYYEQYF	-	TRBD2	15	TRBV28	TRBJ2-7
TGTGCCAGCAGTGAAGCGAGAGGAGCTAACTATGGCTACACCTTC	CASSEARGANYGYTF	-	-	15	TRBV2	TRBJ1-2
TGTGCCAGCTCATTCCCCGGGACAAAGGGTAGATATGGCTACACCTTC	CASSFPGTKGRYGYTF	-	-	16	TRBV28	TRBJ1-2
TGTGCCAGCAGCCCAACTAGCGGGAGGGCCAATGAGCAGTTCTTC	CASSPTSGRANEQFF	once	TRBD2	15	TRBV7-3	TRBJ2-1
TGTGCCAGCAGTTTGCAAAGGACAGGGGGTCCCCAATGGGTGCAGTTCTTC	CASSLQRTGGPQWVQFF	-	TRBD1	17	TRBV27	TRBJ2-1
TGTGCCAGCAGCCGAGGACTAGCGGGAGGGACCTCAGAGACCCAGTACTTC	CASSRGLAGGTSETQYF	-	TRBD2	17	TRBV14	TRBJ2-5
TGTGCCATCAGGGAGAATTTGGCATTCAACTATGGCTACACCTTC	CAIRENLAFNYGYTF	once	-	15	TRBV10-3	TRBJ1-2
TGTGCCAGCAGCTTGTTCACCTATGGCTACACCTTC	CASSLFTYGYTF	-	-	12	TRBV7-2	TRBJ1-2
TGTGCCAGCAGTTTAGCAGGGACCAGAAATCAGCCCCAGCATTTT	CASSLAGTRNQPQHF	-	-	15	TRBV28	TRBJ1-5
TGTGCCAGCAGCTTAACTTCCCCGGGGACGAGACCGACTGAAGCTTTCTTT	CASSLTSPGTRPTEAFF	-	-	17	TRBV7-3	TRBJ1-1
TGTGCCTGGAGTGTAAAGGGTTGGCTGGGAGCGACCCAGTACTTC	CAWSVKGWLGATQYF	-	-	15	TRBV30	TRBJ2-5
TGTGCCAGCAGCTTAGACCCGGAAGCCCTAGCTCTACCAGATACGCAGTATTTT	CASSLDPEALALPDTQYF	-	-	18	TRBV7-9	TRBJ2-3
TGTGCCACCAGCAGACACCCACCGGGACAGAGCACAGATACGCAGTATTTT	CATSRHPPGQSTDTQYF	-	TRBD1	17	TRBV15	TRBJ2-3
TGCGCCAGCAGCTTGGCACAGGGTGGGGAGCAGTACTTC	CASSLAQGGEQYF	-	-	13	TRBV5-1	TRBJ2-7
TGTGCCAGCAGTTGGTGGACAGCGAACCAAGAGACCCAGTACTTC	CASSWWTANQETQYF	-	-	15	TRBV28	TRBJ2-5
TGTGCCAGCTCCCAGACAGGGGGCAATCAGCCCCAGCATTTT	CASSQTGGNQPQHF	-	TRBD1	14	TRBV7-9	TRBJ1-5
TGTGCCAGCACCCAGTCAGGGACAGGGGTCTACGAGCAGTACTTC	CASTQSGTGVYEQYF	-	TRBD1	15	TRBV28	TRBJ2-7
TGTGCCAGCAGTTTATCGGGTGTGGGCGGCTACACCTTC	CASSLSGVGGYTF	-	-	13	TRBV27	TRBJ1-2
TGTGCCAGCAGCCCCAGGAGCGGGGGTTCAAACACCGGGGAGCTGTTTTTT	CASSPRSGGSNTGELFF	-	TRBD2	17	TRBV7-2	TRBJ2-2
TGTGCCAGCAGCGCCGACAGAGGCTATGGCTACACCTTC	CASSADRGYGYTF	-	-	13	TRBV7-9	TRBJ1-2
TGTGCCAGCAGTGAAGAGGTGTGGGGGGCTGGGGCCAACGTCCTGACTTTC	CASSEEVWGAGANVLTF	-	-	17	TRBV2	TRBJ2-6
TGTGCCAGCAGCCTGGGGGGCCCCAATCAGCCCCAGCATTTT	CASSLGGPNQPQHF	-	-	14	TRBV7-9	TRBJ1-5
TGTGCCAGCAGCGACCGGACAGGCTTCACAGATACGCAGTATTTT	CASSDRTGFTDTQYF	-	TRBD1	15	TRBV28	TRBJ2-3
TGTGCCAGCAGTCCCCCGGCCGGGGAGCTGTTTTTT	CASSPPAGELFF	-	-	12	TRBV6-1	TRBJ2-2
TGTGCCAGCAGCGTGGGACAGGGTCAAGAGACCCAGTACTTC	CASSVGQGQETQYF	-	TRBD1	14	TRBV7-8	TRBJ2-5
TGTGCCAGCAGCCCGCGGACTAGCGGGAGCACAGATACGCAGTATTTT	CASSPRTSGSTDTQYF	-	TRBD2	16	TRBV5-4	TRBJ2-3
TGTGCCAGCAGCGCTGGACAGGGGAGCTACGAGCAGTACTTC	CASSAGQGSYEQYF	once	TRBD1	14	TRBV5-4	TRBJ2-7
TGTGCCAGCAGTTATACCACTGAAGCTTTCTTT	CASSYTTEAFF	-	-	11	TRBV6-1	TRBJ1-1
TGTGCCAGCACTCCGGACAGGGTTACAGATACGCAGTATTTT	CASTPDRVTDTQYF	-	TRBD1	14	TRBV6-1	TRBJ2-3
TGTGCCAGCAGTGGTCGTGGCAGTGAGTATGGCTACACCTTC	CASSGRGSEYGYTF	-	-	14	TRBV2	TRBJ1-2
TGCGCCAGCAGCCAAGTTGCAGGGAGGGTAGCCTACGAGCAGTACTTC	CASSQVAGRVAYEQYF	-	TRBD2	16	TRBV4-3	TRBJ2-7
TGCAGCGTCGGGAAAGAGGGCCTCGCTTTCTTT	CSVGKEGLAFF	-	-	11	TRBV29-1	TRBJ1-1
TGTGCCAGTAGTATTGGGACAGCTGGAAACACCATATATTTT	CASSIGTAGNTIYF	-	TRBD1	14	TRBV19	TRBJ1-3
TGTGCCAGCACCAGGGGCGGACTAAGGACCGAGCAGTACTTC	CASTRGGLRTEQYF	once	-	14	TRBV28	TRBJ2-7
TGTGCCAGCAGCTTGGGTGGGACTAACTCCTACAATGAGCAGTTCTTC	CASSLGGTNSYNEQFF	-	TRBD2	16	TRBV7-9	TRBJ2-1
TGTGCCAGCAGCTTAGGGACCGCTGGCACAGATACGCAGTATTTT	CASSLGTAGTDTQYF	-	-	15	TRBV11-2	TRBJ2-3